The rows below give T cell receptor beta chains drawn from one sample of a study of beta chain features in type 1 diabetes. TCRdb's copy holds only in-frame clones and misses some; the assay was immunoSEQ multiplex PCR. The data show about 900,000 clones, with around a sixth seen just once and 0.02% to 0.025% held by the top ten. Input material: naive CD4+ T cells from blood. These receptors originate from a woman under 30 in good health. CDR3s include the opening cysteine and the closing phenylalanine or tryptophan. D genes are given only for firm matches. Some rows mark clone size as missing; the rest say once, few, many or name a class of expanded clone.

TRBV5-4,-,TRBJ2-7,-,CASSPGLNSYEQYF,TGTGCCAGCAGCCCGGGACTGAACTCCTACGAGCAGTACTTC
TRBV4-1,-,TRBJ2-3,few,CASSQDSIYGQYF,TGCGCCAGCAGCCAAGATTCCATATACGGGCAGTATTTT
TRBV28,-,TRBJ1-5,-,CASSWDSNQPQHF,TGTGCCAGCAGTTGGGACAGCAATCAGCCCCAGCATTTT
TRBV6-5,-,TRBJ1-1,few,CASRVTENTEAFF,TGTGCCAGCAGGGTGACAGAGAACACTGAAGCTTTCTTT
TRBV11-1,-,TRBJ2-3,-,CASSHRLGSTDTQYF,TGTGCCAGCAGTCACCGGTTAGGGAGCACAGATACGCAGTATTTT
TRBV15,TRBD1,TRBJ2-7,once,CATSSRTGVYEQYF,TGTGCCACCAGCAGCAGGACAGGGGTCTACGAGCAGTACTTC
TRBV4-1,-,TRBJ1-4,-,CASRSLGPKEEKLFF,TGCGCCAGCAGGTCCCTGGGGCCTAAGGAAGAAAAACTGTTTTTT
TRBV28,TRBD1,TRBJ2-7,-,CASNPGQGPYEQYF,TGTGCCAGCAATCCGGGACAGGGACCCTACGAGCAGTACTTC
TRBV15,TRBD2,TRBJ2-3,-,CATRKGPSGYTDTQYF,TGTGCCACCAGGAAGGGGCCTAGCGGGTATACAGATACGCAGTATTTT
TRBV5-4,TRBD1,TRBJ1-1,-,CASSPGGQGRDTEAFF,TGTGCCAGCAGCCCCGGTGGACAGGGGCGGGACACTGAAGCTTTCTTT
TRBV4-2,-,TRBJ2-3,few,CASSQDLGLGATDTQYF,TGTGCCAGCAGCCAAGATTTAGGGCTAGGCGCCACAGATACGCAGTATTTT
TRBV9,-,TRBJ2-7,-,CASSPQSGAPYEQYF,TGTGCCAGCAGCCCACAGTCGGGGGCCCCGTACGAGCAGTACTTC
TRBV19,TRBD1,TRBJ2-1,-,CASSADRGLSNEQFF,TGTGCCAGTAGTGCCGACAGGGGGCTTTCGAATGAGCAGTTCTTC
TRBV18,-,TRBJ1-5,once,CASSPLGRPQHF,TGTGCCAGCTCACCCCTCGGGCGGCCCCAGCATTTT
TRBV6-5,-,TRBJ1-3,few,CASSYSGRFGNTIYF,TGTGCCAGCAGTTACTCGGGCAGGTTTGGAAACACCATATATTTT
TRBV28,-,TRBJ2-3,-,CASSLYPVGPDTQYF,TGTGCCAGCAGTTTATACCCCGTAGGGCCAGATACGCAGTATTTT
TRBV28,-,TRBJ2-1,few,CASSLPYNEQFF,TGTGCCAGCAGCCTACCCTACAATGAGCAGTTCTTC
TRBV7-2,-,TRBJ2-1,-,CASSFTRDNEQFF,TGTGCCAGCAGCTTTACGCGGGACAATGAGCAGTTCTTC
TRBV28,TRBD1,TRBJ2-3,few,CASSTGQGTDTQYF,TGTGCCAGCAGCACTGGACAGGGCACAGATACGCAGTATTTT
TRBV10-3,TRBD2,TRBJ2-1,few,CAIRREGHNEQFF,TGTGCCATCAGACGGGAGGGGCACAATGAGCAGTTCTTC
TRBV10-3,-,TRBJ1-2,-,CAIRWSDVGGYTF,TGTGCCATCCGTTGGTCGGATGTTGGCGGCTACACCTTC
TRBV5-6,TRBD2,TRBJ2-7,-,CASSWTSGTPEQYF,TGTGCCAGCAGCTGGACTAGCGGGACTCCCGAGCAGTACTTC
TRBV29-1,-,TRBJ1-1,few,CSCYGGNTEAFF,TGCAGCTGTTACGGGGGGAACACTGAAGCTTTCTTT
TRBV6-6,-,TRBJ2-2,-,CASSYNTGHRGGELFF,TGTGCCAGCAGTTACAACACAGGCCACCGTGGCGGGGAGCTGTTTTTT
TRBV7-2,TRBD2,TRBJ2-3,-,CASSLGLAGGQGDTQYF,TGTGCCAGCAGCTTAGGCCTAGCGGGAGGGCAGGGAGATACGCAGTATTTT
TRBV28,-,TRBJ2-7,-,CASSPGGQSYEQYF,TGTGCCAGCAGCCCCGGGGGACAGTCCTACGAGCAGTACTTC
TRBV2,-,TRBJ2-3,-,CASSDRAPGSTDTQYF,TGTGCCAGCAGTGACAGGGCTCCTGGGAGCACAGATACGCAGTATTTT
TRBV10-3,-,TRBJ1-4,many,CAISDRDEKLFF,TGTGCCATCAGTGACAGAGATGAAAAACTGTTTTTT
TRBV7-9,TRBD1,TRBJ1-4,few,CASSWTGRKLFF,TGTGCCAGCAGCTGGACAGGGCGAAAACTGTTTTTT
TRBV4-3,TRBD1,TRBJ2-1,few,CASSQRQGSSYNEQFF,TGCGCCAGCAGCCAAAGACAGGGAAGCTCCTACAATGAGCAGTTCTTC
TRBV27,-,TRBJ1-4,-,CASSLSNYDRMFF,TGTGCCAGCAGTTTATCGAACTATGACAGGATGTTTTTT